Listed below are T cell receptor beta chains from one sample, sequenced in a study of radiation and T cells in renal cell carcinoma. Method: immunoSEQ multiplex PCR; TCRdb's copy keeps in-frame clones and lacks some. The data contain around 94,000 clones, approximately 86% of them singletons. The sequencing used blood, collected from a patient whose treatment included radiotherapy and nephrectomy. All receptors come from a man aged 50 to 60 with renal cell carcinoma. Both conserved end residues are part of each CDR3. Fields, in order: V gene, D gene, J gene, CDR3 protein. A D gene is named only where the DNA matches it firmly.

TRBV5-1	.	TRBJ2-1	CASSLSFWGSYNEQFF
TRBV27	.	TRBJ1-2	CASSFSWGNYGYTF
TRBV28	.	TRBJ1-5	CASKVGGSSNQPQHF
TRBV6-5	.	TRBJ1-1	CASNTIKGGTEAFF
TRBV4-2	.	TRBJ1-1	CASSLTRMNTEAFF
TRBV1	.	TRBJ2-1	CTSSLRQDSSSYNEQFF
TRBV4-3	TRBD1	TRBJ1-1	CASSQLDRAKAAFF
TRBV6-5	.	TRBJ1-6	CASSSQGAGNSPLHF
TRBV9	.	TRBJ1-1	CASNREGGNTEAFF
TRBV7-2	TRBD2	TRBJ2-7	CASSFGLAGHYEQYF
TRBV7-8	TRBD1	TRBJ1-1	CASSSPPGQGSAEAFF
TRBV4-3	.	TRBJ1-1	CASSQGDTEAFF
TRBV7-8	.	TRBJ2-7	CASSLELGSYEQYF
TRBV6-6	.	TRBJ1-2	CASGIGPWHGYTF
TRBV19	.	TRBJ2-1	CASSIEAHSSFYNEQFF
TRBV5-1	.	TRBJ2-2	CASSLVGTYNTGELFF
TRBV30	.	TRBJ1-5	CACGVGGSYSNQPQHF
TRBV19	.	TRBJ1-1	CASSLQAVNTEAFF
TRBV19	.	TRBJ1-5	CASIGGSNQPQHF
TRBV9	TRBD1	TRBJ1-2	CASSPTGTGRNYGYTF
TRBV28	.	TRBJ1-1	CASSQAGGPYEAFF
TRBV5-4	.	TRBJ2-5	CASSFQETQYF
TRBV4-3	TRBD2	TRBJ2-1	CASSQDKFSGGVYNEQFF
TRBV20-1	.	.	CSARRVYEQYF
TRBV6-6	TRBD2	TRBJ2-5	CASSYSLAGETQYF
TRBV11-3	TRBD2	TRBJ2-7	CASSYGGSESYEQYF
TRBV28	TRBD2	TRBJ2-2	CASSFSGVLAGNTGELFF
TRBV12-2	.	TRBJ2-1	CASRPGGGRTSYNEQFF
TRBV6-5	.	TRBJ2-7	CASSTGPGEIYEQYF
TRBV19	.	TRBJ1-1	CASTPLWTAEAFF
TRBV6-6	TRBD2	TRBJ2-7	CASSYSAGTSYEQYF
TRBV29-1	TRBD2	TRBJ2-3	CSVEGGRGADTQYF
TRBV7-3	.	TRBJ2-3	CASSPGRLSTDTQYF
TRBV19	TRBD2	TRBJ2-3	CASRPTTSADSTDTQYF
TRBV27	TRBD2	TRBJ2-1	CASSLAGGRSSYNEQFF
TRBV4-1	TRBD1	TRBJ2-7	CASSQVGQAYEQYF
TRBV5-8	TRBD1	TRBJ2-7	CASSRSLFGRGPYEQYF
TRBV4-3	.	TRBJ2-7	CASSQVGMGSYEQYF
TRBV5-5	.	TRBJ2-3	CASSLAQGLDTQYF
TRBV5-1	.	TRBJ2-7	CASSTAGRSYEQYF
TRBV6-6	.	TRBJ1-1	CASSGPPMNTEAFF
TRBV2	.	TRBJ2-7	CASSEAHGWYEQYF
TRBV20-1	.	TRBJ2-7	CSARPVYEQYF
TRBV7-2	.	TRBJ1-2	CASSQQVQLYGYTF
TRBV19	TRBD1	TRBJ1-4	CATQQGYANEKLFF